The 20 T cell receptor beta chains presented below share a single source sample, sequenced in a study of CD8+ T cells in alopecia areata. Extracted RNA was reverse transcribed, and the resulting cDNA served as sequencing template. TCRdb's copy holds only in-frame clones and misses some; the assay was immunoSEQ multiplex PCR. Singletons are absent from the sample, which has over 100,000 clones. The specimen sequenced was lesional skin. These receptors all stem from a C3H/HeJ mouse with alopecia areata. These mice share the MHC haplotype H2-k.

This clone has a handful of counts. The genes are named according to mouse. Sequencing ends 4 residues short of the CDR3 end; the germline J gene provides the rest. This rearrangement joins TRBV13-3 to TRBJ2-5, with TRBD1 matching 10 bases. V lost 5 bases and J lost 2; bases outside the gene matches: 5. This CDR3 is 15 amino acids long. Looked up from germline, CDR1 is NNHDY and CDR2 is SYVADS. This CDR3 is CASRQTGGAQDTQYF. The part of the CDR3 DNA that was read is TGTGCCAGCAGACAGACAGGGGGCGCCCAAGAC. Full variable domain (outside the CDR3, taken from reference TRBV13-3 and TRBJ2-5): EAAVTQSPRSKVAVTGGKVTLSCHQTNNHDYMYWYRQDTGHGLRLIHYSYVADSTEKGDIPDGYKASRPSQENFSLILELASLSQTAVYFCASRQTGGAQDTQYFGPGTRLLVL.

This clone came up a few times. Genes and germline come from the mouse. The CDR3 end lies 4 residues beyond the end of the read and is filled in from the germline J gene. The gene calls are TRBV13-3 and TRBJ2-1, with 9 bases identical to TRBD1. Germline assignment: CDR1 NNHDY and CDR2 SYVADS. CDR3 length equals 17 residues. The V segment lost 2 bases and the J segment 2 bases; nucleotides outside the gene matches: 8. Here the CDR3 reads CASSEGQTGGHYAEQFF. CDR3 DNA, as far as it was read: TGTGCCAGCAGTGAAGGTCAAACAGGGGGCCACTATGCT.

In this sample, this clone turned up a few times. The genes and germline here are from mouse. The read gets to within 4 residues of the CDR3 end, and the germline J gene fills in the rest. This rearrangement joins TRBV13-3 to TRBJ1-1; TRBD1 might be the D (5 bases). V gave up 3 bases and J gave up 3 bases, with 12 bases separating them. The CDR3 spans 14 residues. CDR1 and CDR2 (germline): NNHDY, SYVADS. CDR3: CASSAQGLHTEVFF. CDR3 DNA (partial): TGTGCCAGCAGTGCGCAGGGACTGCACACA.

This clone occurred a few times. Sequence at one end of the junction differs from germline and may be a read error. The genes are named according to mouse. The read halts 4 residues ahead of the CDR3 end, with the missing end drawn from the germline J gene. The chain carries TRBV13-3 and TRBJ2-4; a weak D match, TRBD1 (5 bases). The CDR3 covers 16 residues. Germline V lookup: CDR1 NNHDY, CDR2 SYVADS. Here the CDR3 reads CASIDATAISQNTLYF. The sequenced CDR3 bases are TGTGCCAGCATTGATGCGACAGCCATTAGTCAAAAC.

In its sample, this clone was seen many times. Here the gene names and germline are mouse. Sequencing ends 4 residues short of the CDR3 end; the germline J gene provides the rest. The rearrangement uses TRBV1 and TRBJ2-1; D is possibly TRBD1 (5 bases). Per the germline V gene, CDR1 is NSQYPW and CDR2 is LRSPGD (reference sequence). V lost 1 base and J lost 4, with 11 bases in between. The CDR3 contains 15 residues. The CDR3 loop reads CTCSAVRTKYAEQFF. The sequenced CDR3 bases are TGCACCTGCAGTGCAGTCAGGACAAAATATGCT.

This clone has a handful of counts. Mouse gene names and germline throughout. The observed sequence ends 4 residues before the CDR3 terminus, with the missing tail filled in from the germline J gene. The chain employs TRBV13-3 and TRBJ2-3; D unclear. This CDR3 contains 16 residues. Germline V CDR1 and CDR2: NNHDY, SYVADS. Trimming cost V 0 bases and J 0 bases, with 11 bases left between them. The DNA read from the CDR3 is TGTGCCAGCAGTGATGCACCGAAAACTAGTGCAGAA. This translates into CASSDAPKTSAE. The CDR3 in full is CASSDAPKTSAETLYF.

Worth noting for this clone: Genes and germline are mouse. The DNA ends 4 residues before the CDR3 does, and the rest of the CDR3 is filled in from the germline J gene. The chain carries TRBV19 and TRBJ2-7; D possibly corresponds to TRBD1 (6 bases). CDR3 length equals 14 residues. CDR1 and CDR2 (germline): FNHDT, SITEND (reference sequence). Partial CDR3 DNA: TGTGCCAGCAGTCACCCCGGGACAACATAT. Translating it yields CASSHPGTTY. The CDR3 in its entirety is CASSHPGTTYEQYF. Variable domain in full (rest from reference TRBV19 and TRBJ2-7): GGIITQTPKFLIGQEGQKLTLKCQQNFNHDTMYWYRQDSGKGLRLIYYSITENDLQKGDLSEGYDASREKKSSFSLTVTSAQKNEMAVFLCASSHPGTTYEQYFGPGTRLTVL.

This clone was counted between two and nine times. Germline and genes: mouse. The CDR3 is cut off 4 residues early in the read; its end comes from the germline J gene. The chain has TRBV13-3 and TRBJ2-7; no firm D call. The CDR3 contains 15 residues. Germline V lookup: CDR1 NNHDY, CDR2 SYVADS. V was cut by 3 bases and J by 3 bases, with 16 bases left in between. The DNA read from the CDR3 is TGTGCCAGCAGTGCTAGAGGCTGGTCCGACTAT. Residues: CASSARGWSDY. The full CDR3 is CASSARGWSDYEQYF.

There are a few counts of this clone. The germline and genes are mouse ones. The CDR3 loop is CASSQDITGGSRAEQFF. The sequenced CDR3 bases are TGTGCCAGCAGCCAAGATATTACTGGGGGGTCTCGAGCT. The chain links TRBV5 to TRBJ2-1, with 9 bases lining up with TRBD2. The read comes to an end 4 residues before the CDR3 does, leaving the germline J gene to fill in the end. The CDR3 contains 17 residues. The V gene's germline CDR1 is LGHNA and CDR2 YNLKQL (reference sequence).

About this clone itself: These gene names are mouse names. The read halts 4 residues ahead of the CDR3 end, with the missing end drawn from the germline J gene. The chain carries TRBV13-3 and TRBJ2-2; 7 bases agree with TRBD1. Germline values: CDR1 NNHDY, CDR2 SYVADS. The length of the CDR3 is 14 residues. V lost 6 bases, J lost 3 bases, and 5 bases stayed unmatched. CDR3 sequence reads: CASIDREDTGQLYF. The DNA read from the CDR3 is TGTGCCAGCATCGACAGGGAGGACACCGGG. Complete variable domain (other parts from reference TRBV13-3 and TRBJ2-2): EAAVTQSPRSKVAVTGGKVTLSCHQTNNHDYMYWYRQDTGHGLRLIHYSYVADSTEKGDIPDGYKASRPSQENFSLILELASLSQTAVYFCASIDREDTGQLYFGEGSKLTVL.

This clone was detected only a few times. Gene names are the mouse ones. The read halts 4 residues ahead of the CDR3 end, with the missing end drawn from the germline J gene. The chain recombines TRBV1 with TRBJ1-2; the D gene is possibly TRBD1 (5 bases). Germline V gene sequence: CDR1 NSQYPW, CDR2 LRSPGD (reference sequence). Trimming left V 0 bases short and J 0 bases short, with 8 bases between. This CDR3 spans 15 amino acids. CDR3 bases read: TGCACCTGCAGTGCAGATTGGGGGACAAACTCC. It codes for CTCSADWGTNS. The complete CDR3 protein is CTCSADWGTNSDYTF.

This clone has just a few counts. Germline and genes here are mouse. The read ends 4 residues early relative to the CDR3; the germline J gene fills the gap. The V gene is TRBV29, the J gene TRBJ2-5; 10 bases are shared with TRBD1. CDR1 and CDR2 from the germline V gene are MSHET and SYDVDS. Trimming at V came to 6 bases and at J to 3 bases, leaving 0 bases not matched to a gene. This CDR3 region has 13 residues. The CDR3 region is CASRDRGQDTQYF. The sequenced CDR3 bases are TGTGCTAGCAGGGACAGGGGGCAAGAC.

Notes on this clone: These gene names are mouse names. The DNA ends 4 residues before the CDR3 does, and the rest of the CDR3 is filled in from the germline J gene. V gene TRBV13-3 combines with J gene TRBJ2-4; D remains ambiguous. Germline values: CDR1 NNHDY, CDR2 SYVADS. This CDR3 has 12 amino acids. The sequenced part of the CDR3 DNA is TGTGCCAGCAGTGAGAGACTTAAC. The encoded protein is CASSERLN. The entire CDR3 sequence reads CASSERLNTLYF. The full variable domain, with the rest looked up from reference TRBV13-3 and TRBJ2-4, is EAAVTQSPRSKVAVTGGKVTLSCHQTNNHDYMYWYRQDTGHGLRLIHYSYVADSTEKGDIPDGYKASRPSQENFSLILELASLSQTAVYFCASSERLNTLYFGAGTRLSVL.

This clone has a count of ten or more. Each gene name is a mouse one. The CDR3 end lies 4 residues beyond the end of the read and is filled in from the germline J gene. The J gene is TRBJ2-7, the V gene TRBV1, with TRBD2 as a possible D gene (5 bases). Per germline, CDR1 NSQYPW and CDR2 LRSPGD (reference sequence). The CDR3 extends over 14 amino acids. Trimming removed 0 bases at V and 3 bases at J, with 9 bases between. CDR3 in amino acids: CTCSADSGRYEQYF. The CDR3 bases that were read are TGCACCTGCAGTGCAGATTCTGGGCGCTAT.

Details on this clone: Gene names denote mouse genes. The read terminates 4 residues before the CDR3 end, so the remaining end is supplied by the germline J gene. This chain connects TRBV13-2 to TRBJ2-5, with 8 nucleotides matching TRBD1. Looked up from germline, CDR1 is NNHNN and CDR2 is SYGAGS (reference sequence). This CDR3 is built from 14 residues. The CDR3 reads CASGERTGIDTQYF. The sequenced CDR3 bases are TGTGCCAGCGGTGAGCGGACAGGGATCGAC.

Worth noting for this clone: This could be a read error, since a much larger clone is one nucleotide away. Gene names and germline refer to mouse. The read stops 4 residues short of the end of the CDR3; the missing end is completed from the germline J gene. The rearrangement joins TRBV13-3 to TRBJ2-1; 11 bases map to TRBD2. With 4 bases clipped from V and 1 base from J, the junction kept 4 bases outside the gene matches. CDR1 NNHDY and CDR2 SYVADS come from the germline V gene. The CDR3 is made up of 16 amino acids. The covered CDR3 bases are TGTGCCAGCAGTCCCCGACTGGGGGGGAACTATGCT. It translates to CASSPRLGGNYA. The CDR3 as a whole reads CASSPRLGGNYAEQFF.

Of note for this clone: The gene names given are mouse names. The read ends 4 residues before the CDR3 terminus; that terminus is restored from the germline J gene. The chain combines TRBV13-3 with TRBJ1-1, with TRBD1 as a possible D gene (6 bases). CDR1 is NNHDY and CDR2 is SYVADS in the germline V gene. The CDR3 is 12 residues long. Partial CDR3 DNA: TGTGCCAGCAGTGACAGGGGTGTA. As protein: CASSDRGV. The whole CDR3 protein reads CASSDRGVEVFF.

As for this clone: Gene names and germline refer to mouse. The observed sequence ends 4 residues before the CDR3 terminus, with the missing tail filled in from the germline J gene. The V and J genes are TRBV19 and TRBJ1-4, with 7 nucleotides matching TRBD1. Germline V gives CDR1 FNHDT, CDR2 SITEND (reference sequence). The CDR3 extends over 14 amino acids. CDR3 loop: CASSMPRGSERLFF. Partial CDR3 DNA: TGTGCCAGCAGTATGCCCAGGGGGAGCGAA.

As concerns this clone: Any gene name here is a mouse gene name. The read is 4 residues too short to cover the CDR3 end, so that end is filled in from the germline J gene. The V gene is TRBV13-3, the J gene TRBJ1-2; the D gene is possibly TRBD1 (5 bases). CDR3 length: 13 amino acids. Germline CDR1 NNHDY, CDR2 SYVADS. With 4 bases removed from V and 2 bases from J, the gap between germline ends came to 9 bases. The CDR3 sequence: CASSIRQNSDYTF. The part of the CDR3 DNA that was read is TGTGCCAGCAGTATTCGACAGAACTCC.

This clone turned up a few times. The gene names here belong to mouse. Partial CDR3 DNA: TGTGCCAGCAGTATAAGGGACTGGGGTCTCTAT. This encodes CASSIRDWGLY. The entire CDR3 reads CASSIRDWGLYEQYF. The chain joins TRBV19 to TRBJ2-7, with TRBD2 matching over 10 bases. The read ends 4 residues early relative to the CDR3; the germline J gene fills the gap. The V and J ends lost 1 base and 3 bases, in that order; junction bases with no gene match: 4. The germline V gene encodes CDR1 FNHDT and CDR2 SITEND (reference sequence). This CDR3 spans 15 amino acids. Looking up the rest from reference TRBV19 and TRBJ2-7 gives the full variable domain: GGIITQTPKFLIGQEGQKLTLKCQQNFNHDTMYWYRQDSGKGLRLIYYSITENDLQKGDLSEGYDASREKKSSFSLTVTSAQKNEMAVFLCASSIRDWGLYEQYFGPGTRLTVL.